Below are 9 T cell receptor beta chains sequenced from a single sample in a study of a mutant IDH1 vaccine in newly diagnosed glioma. Time point: week 11, during vaccination. In the vaccine, a single dose held 300 ug of the mutant IDH1 20-mer peptide, along with topical imiquimod. Their target antigens are unknown. Sequencing was performed with immunoSEQ multiplex PCR; in TCRdb, only in-frame clones are kept and a portion is missing. The table records tens of thousands of clones, 60% to 80% of them present only once. The sequenced sample was PBMCs, obtained from a glioma patient whose treatment included an IDH1 peptide vaccine. These receptors originate from a woman under 30 with glioma.

The J gene is TRBJ2-3, the V gene TRBV6-1; D is tentatively TRBD1 or TRBD2 (5 bases each). The germline CDR1 and CDR2 sequences are MNHNS and SASEGT. V was clipped by 3 bases and J by 4 bases, with 14 bases between them. The CDR3 is 15 residues long. The CDR3 loop reads CASSDGEGWSDTQYF. Here the CDR3 DNA reads TGTGCCAGCAGTGATGGTGAGGGGTGGTCAGATACGCAGTATTTT.

This chain uses TRBV15 with TRBJ1-6; D is unresolved. Germline CDR1 is LNHNV and CDR2 is YYDKDF (reference sequence). CDR3 length: 17 residues. V lost 0 bases, J lost 0 bases, and 9 bases lay in between. CDR3 DNA sequence: TGTGCCACCAGCAGAGATCTATTGAGCTCCTATAATTCACCCCTCCACTTT. This sequence encodes CATSRDLLSSYNSPLHF.

This chain joins TRBV6-5 and TRBJ2-3; 8 bases match TRBD2. V was pared by 7 bases and J by 1 base, with 4 bases of the junction left unmatched. In germline, CDR1 is MNHEY, CDR2 SVGAGI. CDR3 length: 14 residues. CDR3 coding DNA: TGTGCCAGCAAATTTAGCGGGGGCACAGATACGCAGTATTTT. It translates to CASKFSGGTDTQYF.

This clone was seen more than once but under ten times. V usage is TRBV28 and J usage is TRBJ1-1; the D gene is possibly TRBD1 (5 bases). Trimming cost V 4 bases and J 4 bases, with 13 bases left between them. CDR1 MDHEN and CDR2 SYDVKM come from the germline V gene. This CDR3 region has 14 residues. CDR3 DNA: TGTGCCAGCAGTTATAGTCGGGGGTCCACTGAAGCTTTCTTT. As protein: CASSYSRGSTEAFF.

V usage is TRBV2 and J usage is TRBJ2-5; 10 bases fit TRBD1. The CDR3 runs 14 residues. Germline loops: CDR1 SNHLY, CDR2 FYNNEI. The V gene end was trimmed by 6 bases and the J gene end by 4 bases; junction bases not matched to a gene: 5. DNA of the CDR3: TGTGCCAGCAGCGGACAGGGGGTTTCAGAGACCCAGTACTTC. It yields the protein CASSGQGVSETQYF.

This sequence joins TRBV29-1 and TRBJ2-1; TRBD1 matches 9 bases. The CDR3 extends over 14 amino acids. V lost 6 bases and J lost 4; bases outside the gene matches: 7. The germline CDR1 and CDR2 sequences are SQVTM and ANQGSEA. CDR3 coding DNA: TGCAGCGTGCGTGGGACAGGGAGTTACAATGAGCAGTTCTTC. Protein sequence: CSVRGTGSYNEQFF.

V usage is TRBV7-8 and J usage is TRBJ2-1; D may correspond to TRBD1 or TRBD2 (5 bases each). Trimming removed 5 bases at V and 9 bases at J, with 20 bases between. Germline lookup yields CDR1 SGHVS and CDR2 FQNEAQ. The CDR3 runs to 15 residues. CDR3 nucleotide sequence: TGTGCCAGCAGCCCAACCGGGACCACAACCGTTGAGCAGTTCTTC. It codes for CASSPTGTTTVEQFF.

This clone came up a few times. The J gene is TRBJ1-1, the V gene TRBV5-4; D is ambiguous. The germline V and J ends were trimmed by 2 bases and 0 bases, with 8 bases remaining between them. The germline CDR1 and CDR2 sequences are SGHNT and YYREEE (reference sequence). The CDR3 length is 14 residues. CDR3 sequence: CASSFQTLNTEAFF. The CDR3 DNA follows: TGTGCCAGCAGCTTTCAGACTTTGAACACTGAAGCTTTCTTT.

This clone was detected only once. The V and J genes are TRBV11-2 and TRBJ2-7; 8 positions match TRBD1. Trimming removed 3 bases from V and 2 bases from J; junction bases left unmatched: 3. Germline CDR1 SGHAT, CDR2 FQNNGV. The CDR3 sequence is 14 residues long. The CDR3 here is CASSLTGVAYEQYF. The DNA for the CDR3 is TGTGCCAGCAGCTTGACAGGGGTGGCCTACGAGCAGTACTTC.